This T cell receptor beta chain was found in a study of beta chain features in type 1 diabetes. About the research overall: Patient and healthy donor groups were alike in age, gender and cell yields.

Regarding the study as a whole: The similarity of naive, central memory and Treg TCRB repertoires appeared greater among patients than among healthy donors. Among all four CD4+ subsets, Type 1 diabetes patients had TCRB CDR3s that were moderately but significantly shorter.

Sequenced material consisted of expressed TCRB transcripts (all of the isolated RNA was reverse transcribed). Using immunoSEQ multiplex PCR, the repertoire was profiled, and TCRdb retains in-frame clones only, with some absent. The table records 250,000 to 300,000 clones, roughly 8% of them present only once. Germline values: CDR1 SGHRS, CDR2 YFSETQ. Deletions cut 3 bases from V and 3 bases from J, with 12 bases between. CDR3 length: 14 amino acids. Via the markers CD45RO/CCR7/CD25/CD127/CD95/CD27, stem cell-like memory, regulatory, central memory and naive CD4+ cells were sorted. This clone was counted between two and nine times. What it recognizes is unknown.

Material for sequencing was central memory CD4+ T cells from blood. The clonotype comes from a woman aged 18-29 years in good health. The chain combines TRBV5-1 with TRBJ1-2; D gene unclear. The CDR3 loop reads CASSSRPEDYGYTF. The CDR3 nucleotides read TGCGCCAGCAGCTCACGACCAGAGGACTATGGCTACACCTTC.